The 8 T cell receptor beta chains presented below share a single source sample, sequenced in a study of shared clonotypes between healthy human individuals. Assay used: immunoSEQ multiplex PCR; TCRdb lists only in-frame clones, some missing. Here the sample spans approximately 710,000 clones, roughly 88% being singletons. Input material: memory CD8+ T cells from PBMCs. Specified subset: CD45RO+ cells pooled with CCR7-negative TemRA cells. The receptors here all came from a man younger than 30 in good health. Some clones in this sample may be carry-over from other donors' samples.

J is TRBJ2-7 and V is TRBV6-6, with 8 bases lining up with TRBD2. V was clipped by 0 bases and J by 2 bases; unmatched bases: 6. The CDR3 covers 16 residues. CDR1 and CDR2 (germline): MNHNY, SVGAGI (reference sequence). The CDR3 bases are TGTGCCAGCAGTTACTCGCGGGAGGCCTTAACCTACGAGCAGTACTTC. This codes for CASSYSREALTYEQYF.

The chain links TRBV19 to TRBJ1-5; D is undetermined. V gave up 1 base and J gave up 1 base, with 11 bases separating them. This CDR3 comprises 16 residues. CDR1 LNHDA and CDR2 SQIVND come from the germline V gene (reference sequence). CDR3 amino acids: CASSIVGSLSNQPQHF. CDR3 in DNA: TGTGCCAGTAGTATAGTCGGCAGTCTGAGCAATCAGCCCCAGCATTTT.

The chain links TRBV19 to TRBJ1-1, with D perhaps matching TRBD1 (5 bases). Per the germline V gene, CDR1 is LNHDA and CDR2 is SQIVND (reference sequence). Trimming took off 5 bases at V and 4 bases at J, with 8 bases between the two ends. The CDR3 loop spans 12 amino acids. CDR3: CASSQGLTEAFF. In nucleotides, the CDR3 is TGTGCCAGTAGTCAGGGCCTCACTGAAGCTTTCTTT.

The chain has TRBV29-1 and TRBJ2-3; the D gene could be TRBD1 or TRBD2 (5 bases each). The germline V gene has CDR1 SQVTM and CDR2 ANQGSEA. V lost 5 bases to trimming and J lost 0 bases, with 12 bases between them. The CDR3 is made up of 14 amino acids. For the CDR3, the DNA is TGCAGCGTTCTTTCCGGGACCAGCACAGATACGCAGTATTTT. Amino acids: CSVLSGTSTDTQYF.

The chain links TRBV27 to TRBJ1-2; 9 bases line up with TRBD1. Germline V CDR1 and CDR2: MNHEY, SMNVEV (reference sequence). The CDR3 has 14 amino acids. V lost 4 bases, J lost 5 bases, and 5 bases stayed unmatched. CDR3 sequence reads: CASSSGTGWYGYTF. The CDR3 coding sequence is TGTGCCAGCAGTTCTGGGACAGGGTGGTATGGCTACACCTTC.

This rearrangement joins TRBV9 to TRBJ2-1; D is uncertain. The CDR3 covers 15 residues. Germline loops: CDR1 SGDLS, CDR2 YYNGEE. V lost 4 bases, J lost 4 bases, and 15 bases lay in between. In nucleotides, the CDR3 is TGTGCCAGCAGCCCCCGTATTACGGTGTACAATGAGCAGTTCTTC. It yields the protein CASSPRITVYNEQFF.

V gene TRBV27 combines with J gene TRBJ2-7; D gene uncertain. V lost 2 bases and J 2 bases, leaving 10 bases between the germline ends. The length of the CDR3 is 14 residues. Germline CDR1 is MNHEY and CDR2 is SMNVEV (reference sequence). The CDR3 region has the DNA TGTGCCAGCAGTTTAATGCCGGGCCCCTACGAGCAGTACTTC. This codes for CASSLMPGPYEQYF.

This clone was counted a single time. The chain employs TRBV4-2 and TRBJ2-3; perhaps TRBD2 as D (5 bases). This CDR3 is 15 amino acids long. V dropped 3 bases and J dropped 8 bases, with 18 bases sitting between them. Per the germline V gene, CDR1 is LGHNA and CDR2 is YNFKEQ. The CDR3 reads CASSQSKTSAGTQYF. The CDR3 DNA is TGTGCCAGCAGCCAGTCGAAAACCTCCGCGGGTACGCAGTATTTT.